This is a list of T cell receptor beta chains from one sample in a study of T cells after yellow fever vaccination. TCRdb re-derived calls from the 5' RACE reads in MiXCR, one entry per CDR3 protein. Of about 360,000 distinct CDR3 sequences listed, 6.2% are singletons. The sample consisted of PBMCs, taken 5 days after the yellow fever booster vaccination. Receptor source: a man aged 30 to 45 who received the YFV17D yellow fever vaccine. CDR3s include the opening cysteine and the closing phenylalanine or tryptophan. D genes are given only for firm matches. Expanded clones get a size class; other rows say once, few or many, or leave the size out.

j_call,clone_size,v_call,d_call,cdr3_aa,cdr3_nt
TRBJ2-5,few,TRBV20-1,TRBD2,CSATYAQGLAGAETQYF,TGCAGTGCCACCTACGCCCAGGGACTAGCGGGAGCAGAGACCCAGTACTTC
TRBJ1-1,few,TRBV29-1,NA,CSAGRDGEAFF,TGCAGCGCAGGCCGGGATGGTGAAGCTTTCTTT
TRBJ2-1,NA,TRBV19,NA,CASSIHSNEQFF,TGTGCCAGTAGTATTCACTCCAATGAGCAGTTCTTC
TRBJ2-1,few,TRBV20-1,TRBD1,CSARQKDRGYNEQFF,TGCAGTGCTAGGCAGAAGGACAGGGGATACAATGAGCAGTTCTTC
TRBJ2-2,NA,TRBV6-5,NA,CASSSRGVGTGELFF,TGTGCCAGCAGTTCCAGGGGGGTAGGCACCGGGGAGCTGTTTTTT
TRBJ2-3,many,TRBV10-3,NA,CAISGWVGGRDTQYF,TGTGCCATCAGCGGATGGGTCGGAGGCAGAGATACGCAGTATTTT
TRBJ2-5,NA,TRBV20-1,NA,CSARDPAGVGETQYF,TGCAGTGCTAGAGACCCGGCTGGTGTGGGGGAGACCCAGTACTTC
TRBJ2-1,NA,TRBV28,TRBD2,CASSLVAGGIYEQFF,TGTGCCAGCAGTCTCGTGGCGGGAGGCATTTATGAGCAGTTCTTC
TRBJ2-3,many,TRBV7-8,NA,CASSHLGAGTTDTQYF,TGTGCCAGCAGCCACTTGGGGGCAGGGACGACAGATACGCAGTATTTT
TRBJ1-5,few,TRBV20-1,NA,CSAVQGGNQPQHF,TGCAGTGCTGTACAGGGAGGGAATCAGCCCCAGCATTTT
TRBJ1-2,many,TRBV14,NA,CASSQAPDTGYTF,TGTGCCAGCAGCCAAGCCCCGGACACTGGCTACACCTTC
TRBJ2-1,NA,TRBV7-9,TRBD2,CASSPAVGTKNNEQFF,TGTGCCAGCAGCCCCGCCGTAGGGACTAAAAACAATGAGCAGTTCTTC
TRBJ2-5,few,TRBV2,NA,CASSGLIETQYF,TGTGCCAGCAGCGGGTTGATCGAGACCCAGTACTTC
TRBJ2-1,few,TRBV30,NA,CAWSGPSGRGSYNEQFF,TGTGCCTGGAGCGGACCCTCGGGCAGGGGATCCTACAATGAGCAGTTCTTC
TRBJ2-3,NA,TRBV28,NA,CASKAPSNGWYF,TGTGCCAGCAAGGCACCCTCGAATGGTTGGTATTTT
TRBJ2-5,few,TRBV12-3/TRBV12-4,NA,CASSQYHSETQYF,TGTGCCAGCAGTCAGTATCATTCGGAGACCCAGTACTTC
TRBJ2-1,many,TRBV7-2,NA,CASSLVQGRNEQFF,TGTGCCAGCAGCTTAGTCCAGGGTCGCAATGAGCAGTTCTTC
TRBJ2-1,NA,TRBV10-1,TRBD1,CASSESPRTGYNEQFF,TGCGCCAGCAGTGAGTCCCCAAGGACAGGATACAATGAGCAGTTCTTC
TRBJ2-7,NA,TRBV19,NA,CASMGPSYEQYF,TGTGCCAGTATGGGGCCCTCCTACGAGCAGTACTTC
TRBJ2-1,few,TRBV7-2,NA,CASSLGQTFYNEQFF,TGTGCCAGCAGCTTAGGGCAAACTTTTTACAATGAGCAGTTCTTC
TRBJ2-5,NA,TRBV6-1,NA,CASSRTNPVETQYF,TGTGCCAGCAGTAGGACGAATCCCGTGGAGACCCAGTACTTC
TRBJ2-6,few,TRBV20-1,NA,CSASFGSGANVLTF,TGCAGTGCTAGTTTCGGCTCTGGGGCCAACGTCCTGACTTTC
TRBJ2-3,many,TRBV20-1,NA,CSARAGATSDTQYF,TGCAGTGCTAGGGCAGGGGCTACATCTGACACGCAGTATTTT
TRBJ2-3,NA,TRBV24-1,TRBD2,CATSDRLAGGPNTQYF,TGTGCCACCAGTGATCGACTAGCGGGAGGGCCGAATACGCAGTATTTT
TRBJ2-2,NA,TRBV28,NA,CASSPLGGNLRTGELFF,TGTGCCAGCAGTCCTTTAGGGGGGAACCTTAGGACCGGGGAGCTGTTTTTT
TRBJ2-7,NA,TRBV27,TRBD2,CASSPQLAGAYEQYF,TGTGCCAGCAGCCCCCAGCTAGCGGGAGCTTACGAGCAGTACTTC
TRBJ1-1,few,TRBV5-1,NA,CASSNGQILMNTEAFF,TGCGCCAGCAGCAATGGACAGATCCTCATGAACACTGAAGCTTTCTTT
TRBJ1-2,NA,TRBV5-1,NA,CASSPRTANYGYTF,TGCGCCAGCAGCCCACGGACTGCAAACTATGGCTACACCTTC
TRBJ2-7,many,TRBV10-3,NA,CAISDLTKDYEQYF,TGTGCCATCAGTGATCTTACTAAGGACTACGAGCAGTACTTC
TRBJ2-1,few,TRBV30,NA,CAWSVQGKQFF,TGTGCCTGGAGTGTACAAGGAAAGCAGTTCTTC
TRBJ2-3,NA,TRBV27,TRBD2,CASSQGLAGLADTQYF,TGTGCCAGCAGTCAGGGACTAGCGGGACTCGCAGATACGCAGTATTTT
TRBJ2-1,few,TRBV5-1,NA,CASSPYQKNEQFF,TGCGCCAGCAGCCCCTACCAGAAAAATGAGCAGTTCTTC
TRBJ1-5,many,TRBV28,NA,CASSFVAGVIPGPQHF,TGTGCCAGCAGTTTTGTTGCAGGGGTCATTCCGGGGCCCCAGCATTTT
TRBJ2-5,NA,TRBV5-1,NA,CASSRGDSQETQYF,TGCGCCAGCAGCCGAGGAGACAGCCAAGAGACCCAGTACTTC